This TCR beta chain was recorded in a study of cytomegalovirus exposure and HLA in healthy donors. Whole-study results and caveats: The authors later found most CMV-associated TCR beta chains appeared HLA-restricted. Because they were indistinguishable, some V segments, including TRBV6-2 and TRBV6-3, were excluded. It was only CMV serostatus that was available as immune exposure information.

The PCR made use of 60 Vbeta and 13 Jbeta primers. Method: immunoSEQ multiplex PCR; TCRdb's copy keeps in-frame clones and lacks some. Of 70,000 to 95,000 clones in the sample, roughly 81% were seen once. The V and J ends lost 3 bases and 5 bases respectively, with 26 bases between them. Germline loops: CDR1 SGHTS, CDR2 YDEGEE. This CDR3 region has 19 residues. In the case of this clone: What it binds is not known.

J is TRBJ2-2 and V is TRBV5-8; TRBD2 might be the D (5 bases). Input material: PBMCs. The source is a woman between 18 and 29 years old in good health and CMV-seropositive. CDR3 sequence reads: CASSSARTPFYPGTGELFF. For the CDR3, the DNA is TGTGCCAGCAGCTCAGCCCGGACCCCATTTTACCCGGGGACCGGGGAGCTGTTTTTT.